This TCR beta chain was obtained from a study of human T cells and chemical hapten exposure. This clonotype was seen at least ten times. Time point of the sample: pre-sensitization, week 0. Treatment described: therapeutic diphenylcyclopropenone sensitization with weekly scalp DPC. Blood collection took place prior to placing each patch test. Donors, patients with alopecia ranging from 18 to 70 years old and judged suitable for DPC, provided samples. The germline CDR1 and CDR2 sequences are SGHDT and YYEEEE. With 6 bases removed from V and 2 bases from J, the gap between germline ends came to 10 bases. This CDR3 comprises 13 residues. MiXCR, run by TCRdb on the RACE reads, gives a single entry per CDR3 protein. The data show over 300,000 distinct CDR3 sequences, roughly 5% seen once.

The V and J genes are TRBV5-6 and TRBJ2-3; no definite D call. The sequence came from a woman aged 50 to 65 with alopecia areata. Some clones in this sample may be carry-over from other donors' samples. Sequencing used whole blood, obtained in connection with sensitization to the hapten diphenylcyclopropenone (DPC). This chain's CDR3 is CASKIDPTDTQYF. The CDR3 coding sequence is TGTGCCAGCAAGATAGACCCCACAGATACGCAGTATTTT. Full variable domain (missing parts from reference TRBV5-6 and TRBJ2-3): DAGVTQSPTHLIKTRGQQVTLRCSPKSGHDTVSWYQQALGQGPQFIFQYYEEEERQRGNFPDRFSGHQFPNYSSELNVNALLLGDSALYLCASKIDPTDTQYFGPGTRLTVL.